This T cell receptor (beta chain) appears in the sequencing data of a study of blood T cell repertoires in COVID-19. About the study: From T cells, B-cell-depleted T cells, or PBMCs came the material, which was cDNA or gDNA.

As processed by the authors: Reference gene primer amplification in the assay estimated nucleated cell counts. Method: immunoSEQ multiplex PCR; TCRdb's copy keeps in-frame clones and lacks some. Clonal size and the V and J genes are those of that table, whereas D and trimming came from the DNA. This table has 89,000 or so clones, more than 80% appearing once. The ends were cut back, 6 bases at V and 7 bases at J, with 19 bases in the middle. CDR1 is MDHEN, CDR2 SYDVKM, per germline. The CDR3 is 16 amino acids. Seattle researchers signed up patients amid active infection and tracked them longitudinally.

The chain couples TRBV28 to TRBJ1-6; TRBD1 is a possible D gene (5 bases). This TCR derives from a man in his forties or fifties with COVID-19, enrolled during active disease. Sequencing used peripheral blood. The CDR3 DNA reads TGTGCCAGCAGACCGCGGACACCACAGTCCAATTCACCCCTCCACTTT. It yields the protein CASRPRTPQSNSPLHF.